This T cell receptor beta chain was captured by sequencing in a study of blood T cell repertoires in COVID-19. Background on the study: COVID-19 samples collected from the United States, Italy and Spain covered acute and convalescent phases. PBMCs, B-cell-depleted T cells, or T cells provided the cDNA or gDNA that made up the material.

Original processing notes: Estimates of nucleated cell counts were drawn from the amplification of reference gene primers. Assay: immunoSEQ multiplex PCR; the TCRdb copy retains only in-frame clones and omits some. V and J calls and clone size are as listed in that table; D and trimming were resolved from the DNA. The sample holds 270,000 or so clones, 82% seen once. Germline assignment: CDR1 SGHDN and CDR2 FVKESK. The CDR3 runs 16 residues. The V gene end was trimmed by 4 bases and the J gene end by 5 bases; junction bases not matched to a gene: 13. This chain links TRBV14 with TRBJ2-7, with 8 bases matching TRBD1. The receptor was derived from a woman between 18 and 30 years old with acute or convalescent COVID-19. Specimen: peripheral blood. DNA for the CDR3: TGTGCCAGCAGCCCGCCCGGACAGGGTTTTTTCCACGAGCAGTACTTC. Translating it yields CASSPPGQGFFHEQYF.